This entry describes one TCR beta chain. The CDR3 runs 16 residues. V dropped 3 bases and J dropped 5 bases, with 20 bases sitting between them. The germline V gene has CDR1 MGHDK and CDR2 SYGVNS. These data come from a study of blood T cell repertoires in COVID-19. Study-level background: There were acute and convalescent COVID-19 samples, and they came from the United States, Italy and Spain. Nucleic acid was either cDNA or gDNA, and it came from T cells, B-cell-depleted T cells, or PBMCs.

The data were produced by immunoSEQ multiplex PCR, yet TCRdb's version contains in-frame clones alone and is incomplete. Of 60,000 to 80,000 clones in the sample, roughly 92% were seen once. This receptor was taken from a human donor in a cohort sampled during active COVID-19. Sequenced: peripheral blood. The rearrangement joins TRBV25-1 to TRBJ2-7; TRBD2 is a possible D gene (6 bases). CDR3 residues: CASSDPRTSLGDEQYF. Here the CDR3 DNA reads TGTGCCAGCAGTGACCCCAGAACTAGCCTCGGCGACGAGCAGTACTTC.